A selection of T cell receptor beta chains follows, all from one sample in a study of shared T cell receptors in the human thymus. Here immunoSEQ multiplex PCR was the method, and the copy in TCRdb shows in-frame clones only, minus some. The sample has hundreds of thousands of clones, 75% to 85% seen once. The same sample was also studied in work on human thymus T cells.

Material: thymocytes. The receptor set was obtained from a boy younger than two with a congenital heart defect. CDR3s include the opening cysteine and the closing phenylalanine or tryptophan. D genes are given only for firm matches. Clone size is stated in some rows and not others, as once, few, many or a class when expanded.

cdr3_nt cdr3_aa j_call cdr3_length clone_size d_call v_call
TGCGCCAGCAGCTTCGCCCATCGGCGGCGGACCTACGAGCAGTACTTC CASSFAHRRRTYEQYF TRBJ2-7 16 NA NA TRBV5-1
TGCGCCAGCAGCCAAGAGCCCCCCCAGCCAGCGGAAAACACAGATACGCAGTATTTT CASSQEPPQPAENTDTQYF TRBJ2-3 19 few NA TRBV4-1
TGTGCCAGCAGCCCCGGACAGGGTCACTCCTACGAGCAGTACTTC CASSPGQGHSYEQYF TRBJ2-7 15 NA TRBD1 TRBV5-6
TGTGCCAGCAGGGAACCACGAGGAGCCCCCATGAACACTGAAGCTTTCTTT CASREPRGAPMNTEAFF TRBJ1-1 17 NA NA TRBV11-2
TGCAGTGCTAGGCGGGATACGCAGTATTTT CSARRDTQYF TRBJ2-3 10 NA NA TRBV20-1
TGTGCCAGCAGCTTATTATCGGACAGGAGGGCCAAAAACATTCAGTACTTC CASSLLSDRRAKNIQYF TRBJ2-4 17 NA TRBD1 TRBV7-6
TGTGCCAGCAGCCAGAGACAGCTAATGAACACTGAAGCTTTCTTT CASSQRQLMNTEAFF TRBJ1-1 15 NA NA TRBV2
TGTGCCAGCAGTTTAGTAGCGGCTTCCTACGAGCAGTACTTC CASSLVAASYEQYF TRBJ2-7 14 NA NA TRBV27
TGTGCCTGGAGTGTAGGGCGGGACTCCAGTGGTTCTGGGGCCAACGTCCTGACTTTC CAWSVGRDSSGSGANVLTF TRBJ2-6 19 NA NA TRBV30
TGTGCCAGCAGCCATTTTAAGGCGGGAGAGTCAGATACGCAGTATTTT CASSHFKAGESDTQYF TRBJ2-3 16 few TRBD2 TRBV14
TGTGCCAGCAGCTTAAAGTCTACTAGCGGTGGTGAGCAGTTCTTC CASSLKSTSGGEQFF TRBJ2-1 15 NA TRBD2 TRBV11-3
TGTGCCAGCAGCTTGGGACTAGCGGGAGAGGGAGAGACCCAGTACTTC CASSLGLAGEGETQYF TRBJ2-5 16 once TRBD2 TRBV5-4
TGCAGCGTTGAAGATGGGTTGATCCCGGGACAGGCGCCCTATGGCTACACCTTC CSVEDGLIPGQAPYGYTF TRBJ1-2 18 NA TRBD1 TRBV29-1
TGTGCCAGCAGCGGGGGACTGCACTCTGGGGCCAACGTCCTGACTTTC CASSGGLHSGANVLTF TRBJ2-6 16 once NA TRBV5-4
TGTGCCAGCAGCCAAGACCAGCGGGAGCCTGACGAGCAGTACTTC CASSQDQREPDEQYF TRBJ2-7 15 NA TRBD2 TRBV14
TGTGCCAGCAATCGGGAGAGACGGGGAGATACGCAGTATTTT CASNRERRGDTQYF TRBJ2-3 14 NA NA TRBV27
TGTGCCAGCAGCTTAGTAGGAGAGACTAGGGTGGGGATAGACACTGAAGCTTTCTTT CASSLVGETRVGIDTEAFF TRBJ1-1 19 few NA TRBV7-9
TGTGCCAGCAGCCCGCCCCAAGGGGGCGCCGCGGGAGAGCAGTACTTC CASSPPQGGAAGEQYF TRBJ2-7 16 NA NA TRBV7-9
TGTGCCATCAGTGAGTCGTGGCAGGGGGTAACCTACGAGCAGTACTTC CAISESWQGVTYEQYF TRBJ2-7 16 once TRBD1 TRBV10-3
TGCGCCAGCAGCTTGGTCCAGGGCCATGGCTACACCTTC CASSLVQGHGYTF TRBJ1-2 13 NA NA TRBV5-1
TGTGCCAGCAGTGAAGAGCGTCAGCTAAATGAAAAACTGTTTTTT CASSEERQLNEKLFF TRBJ1-4 15 NA NA TRBV25-1
TGCAGCGCCGGGGGGGGAATCAATCAGCCCCAGCATTTT CSAGGGINQPQHF TRBJ1-5 13 NA NA TRBV29-1
TGTGCCAGCAGTTACGAGGGGGGGTCCTACAATGAGCAGTTCTTC CASSYEGGSYNEQFF TRBJ2-1 15 NA NA TRBV6-5
TGTGCCAGCACCGCGGGTTCCTACGAGCAGTACTTC CASTAGSYEQYF TRBJ2-7 12 NA NA TRBV6-1